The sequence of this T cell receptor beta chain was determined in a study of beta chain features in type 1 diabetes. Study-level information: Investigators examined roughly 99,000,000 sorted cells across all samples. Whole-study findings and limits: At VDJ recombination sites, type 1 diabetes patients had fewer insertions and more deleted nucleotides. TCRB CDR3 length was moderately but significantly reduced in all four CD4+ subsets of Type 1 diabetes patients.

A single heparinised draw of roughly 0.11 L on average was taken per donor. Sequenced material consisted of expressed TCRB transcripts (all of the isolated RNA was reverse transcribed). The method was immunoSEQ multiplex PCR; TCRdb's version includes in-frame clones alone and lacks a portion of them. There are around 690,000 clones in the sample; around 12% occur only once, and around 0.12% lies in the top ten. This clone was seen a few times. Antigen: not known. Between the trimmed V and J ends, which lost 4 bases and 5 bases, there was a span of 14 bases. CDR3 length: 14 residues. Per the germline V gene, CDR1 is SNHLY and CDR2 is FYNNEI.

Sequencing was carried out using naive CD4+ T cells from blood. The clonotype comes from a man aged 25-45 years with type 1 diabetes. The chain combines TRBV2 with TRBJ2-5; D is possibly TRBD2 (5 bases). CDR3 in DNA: TGTGCCAGCAGTGTGGAGCTAGCTGGGGAGACCCAGTACTTC. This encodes CASSVELAGETQYF. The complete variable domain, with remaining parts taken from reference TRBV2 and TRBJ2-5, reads EPEVTQTPSHQVTQMGQEVILRCVPISNHLYFYWYRQILGQKVEFLVSFYNNEISEKSEIFDDQFSVERPDGSNFTLKIRSTKLEDSAMYFCASSVELAGETQYFGPGTRLLVL.